These T cell receptor beta chains were read from a single sample in a study of shared T cell receptors in the human thymus. The table came from immunoSEQ multiplex PCR; TCRdb's copy has only in-frame clones and leaves some out. Found here are hundreds of thousands of clones, 88% of them singletons; the top ten hold 0.008% to 0.011%. The same data also contributed to another study, on human thymus T cells.

The sequenced material came from thymocytes. The source is a boy under three years old with a congenital heart defect. Each CDR3 is given with its conserved first and last residue. The D gene is left open where the match is weak.

J gene: TRBJ2-2
V gene: TRBV15
D gene: NA
CDR3 protein: CATSRGARTPASTGELFF

J gene: TRBJ2-1
V gene: TRBV4-3
D gene: NA
CDR3 protein: CASSQDEGGDRAYNEQFF

J gene: TRBJ2-7
V gene: TRBV28
D gene: TRBD1
CDR3 protein: CASKSGQGLYEQYF

J gene: TRBJ2-5
V gene: TRBV27
D gene: TRBD2
CDR3 protein: CASRPGGGETQYF

J gene: TRBJ2-7
V gene: TRBV9
D gene: NA
CDR3 protein: CASSPRGQPLYEQYF

J gene: TRBJ2-1
V gene: TRBV4-1
D gene: TRBD2
CDR3 protein: CASGSGLATYNEQFF

J gene: TRBJ1-2
V gene: TRBV6-5
D gene: TRBD1
CDR3 protein: CASSPWTGLYYGYTF

J gene: TRBJ2-7
V gene: TRBV4-1
D gene: NA
CDR3 protein: CASSLYSGRGTGYEQYF

J gene: TRBJ2-3
V gene: TRBV11-1
D gene: TRBD2
CDR3 protein: CASSLQAGGTDTQYF

J gene: TRBJ2-1
V gene: TRBV7-9
D gene: NA
CDR3 protein: CASRREPSDEQFF

J gene: TRBJ2-2
V gene: TRBV4-3
D gene: TRBD1
CDR3 protein: CASSQDEGVLGQANTGELFF

J gene: TRBJ1-1
V gene: TRBV28
D gene: NA
CDR3 protein: CASSPLGGEAFF

J gene: TRBJ2-2
V gene: TRBV9
D gene: TRBD2
CDR3 protein: CASSIPGLADTGELFF

J gene: TRBJ2-7
V gene: TRBV27
D gene: TRBD2
CDR3 protein: CASSLSRLAGIIYEQYF

J gene: TRBJ1-2
V gene: TRBV6-6
D gene: NA
CDR3 protein: CASRAPLGGSGYTF

J gene: TRBJ1-4
V gene: TRBV9
D gene: TRBD1
CDR3 protein: CASSVDRDRGRANEKLFF

J gene: TRBJ2-1
V gene: TRBV5-5
D gene: NA
CDR3 protein: CASSRNRDFRVNEQFF

J gene: TRBJ1-1
V gene: TRBV4-1
D gene: NA
CDR3 protein: CASSHPGENHGEAFF

J gene: TRBJ1-2
V gene: TRBV6-1
D gene: NA
CDR3 protein: CASSEPAGDDYGYTF

J gene: TRBJ1-2
V gene: TRBV19
D gene: NA
CDR3 protein: CASSISAGRINYGYTF

J gene: TRBJ2-1
V gene: TRBV30
D gene: TRBD2
CDR3 protein: CAWSADPSGSPNEQFF

J gene: TRBJ2-5
V gene: TRBV19
D gene: TRBD2
CDR3 protein: CASSIAGTSGRAVDQETQYF

J gene: TRBJ2-1
V gene: TRBV9
D gene: TRBD2
CDR3 protein: CASSVGTSGILNEQFF

J gene: TRBJ1-2
V gene: TRBV28
D gene: TRBD1
CDR3 protein: CASGQDNYGYTF

J gene: TRBJ2-2
V gene: TRBV4-2
D gene: TRBD2
CDR3 protein: CASSQDLLAGDTGELFF

J gene: TRBJ2-3
V gene: TRBV5-6
D gene: TRBD1
CDR3 protein: CASSRDRNTDTQYF

J gene: TRBJ2-3
V gene: TRBV10-1
D gene: NA
CDR3 protein: CASSESYRPFTDTQYF

J gene: TRBJ2-1
V gene: TRBV27
D gene: NA
CDR3 protein: CASSLPPGEQFF

J gene: TRBJ1-1
V gene: TRBV16
D gene: TRBD1
CDR3 protein: CASSAQGAGTEAFF

J gene: TRBJ2-7
V gene: TRBV15
D gene: TRBD2
CDR3 protein: CATAGGVAGEYEQYF

J gene: TRBJ1-3
V gene: TRBV6-6
D gene: NA
CDR3 protein: CASSLGQGPAF

J gene: TRBJ2-6
V gene: TRBV6-1
D gene: TRBD1
CDR3 protein: CASSEGTGGSGANVLTF

J gene: TRBJ2-7
V gene: TRBV5-4
D gene: TRBD2
CDR3 protein: CASSLTSGQFYEQYF

J gene: TRBJ1-3
V gene: TRBV28
D gene: TRBD1
CDR3 protein: CASNHTRDRGGFRNTIYF

J gene: TRBJ2-1
V gene: TRBV4-3
D gene: NA
CDR3 protein: CASSSLGGYTYNEQFF

J gene: TRBJ2-1
V gene: TRBV7-9
D gene: TRBD1
CDR3 protein: CASSSYLDRGPNNEQFF

J gene: TRBJ2-2
V gene: TRBV7-9
D gene: TRBD2
CDR3 protein: CASSLGLATTGELFF

J gene: TRBJ2-5
V gene: TRBV11-2
D gene: NA
CDR3 protein: CASSLGPEETQYF

J gene: TRBJ2-7
V gene: TRBV4-1
D gene: NA
CDR3 protein: CASSQEASSYEQYF

J gene: TRBJ2-7
V gene: TRBV29-1
D gene: TRBD2
CDR3 protein: CSVAYTRGAPPPYEQYF

J gene: TRBJ2-5
V gene: TRBV30
D gene: NA
CDR3 protein: CAWKDKRQDSQETQYF

J gene: TRBJ2-1
V gene: TRBV27
D gene: TRBD2
CDR3 protein: CASSFSGSQGNEQFF

J gene: TRBJ1-2
V gene: TRBV9
D gene: NA
CDR3 protein: CASSPLRDTF

J gene: TRBJ2-7
V gene: TRBV18
D gene: NA
CDR3 protein: CASSDRGSYRYEQYF

J gene: TRBJ2-7
V gene: TRBV28
D gene: TRBD2
CDR3 protein: CASSLKREGRYEQYF

J gene: TRBJ2-7
V gene: TRBV28
D gene: TRBD1
CDR3 protein: CASSSKDRGLPYEQYF

J gene: TRBJ1-5
V gene: TRBV15
D gene: TRBD1
CDR3 protein: CATSRGQGSNQPQHF

J gene: TRBJ2-7
V gene: TRBV4-1
D gene: TRBD2
CDR3 protein: CASSQVSGLVPYEQYF

J gene: TRBJ2-7
V gene: TRBV7-2
D gene: TRBD1
CDR3 protein: CASNHPGQGGHEQYF

J gene: TRBJ2-5
V gene: TRBV2
D gene: TRBD2
CDR3 protein: CASSVGGAGEVLETQYF

J gene: TRBJ2-3
V gene: TRBV4-1
D gene: TRBD1
CDR3 protein: CASSQDRAPRGQINTDTQYF

J gene: TRBJ1-2
V gene: TRBV5-1
D gene: TRBD1
CDR3 protein: CASSLAGTGAFYGYTF

J gene: TRBJ2-1
V gene: TRBV18
D gene: TRBD2
CDR3 protein: CASSPVQREGPLRSYNEQFF

J gene: TRBJ1-5
V gene: TRBV9
D gene: NA
CDR3 protein: CASSVGSSENQPQHF

J gene: TRBJ1-2
V gene: TRBV30
D gene: TRBD1
CDR3 protein: CAWSVKALTGDYGYTF

J gene: TRBJ1-5
V gene: TRBV20-1
D gene: NA
CDR3 protein: CSAGRDQPQHF

J gene: TRBJ1-1
V gene: TRBV11-3
D gene: NA
CDR3 protein: CASSDRGLGAGTEAFF

J gene: TRBJ2-1
V gene: TRBV4-3
D gene: NA
CDR3 protein: CASSSTGGAHSYNEQFF

J gene: TRBJ2-7
V gene: TRBV7-3
D gene: NA
CDR3 protein: CASSLTPWRGEQYF